Each of the 30 T cell receptor beta chains below was sequenced from the same sample in a study of T-cell reconstitution after alpha-beta-depleted transplantation in children (TCRdb year 2016). The intended sense of this specimen's treatment or condition label: allogeneic hematopoietic cell transplantation with graft depleted of TCRalphabeta T cells and CD19 B cells. Receptor amplification or capture employed PCR. The instrument was an Illumina HiSeq 2500. TCR libraries were prepared with molecular barcoding, using unique molecular identifiers to normalize TCRbeta repertoire quantification. Clones were called with MiXCR by TCRdb after fastp trimmed the public reads at Q25, and only in-frame beta chains were retained. One record per CDR3 amino acid sequence lists the most common genes and DNA. The sample contains more than 90,000 distinct CDR3 sequences, about a tenth of them found a single time. In total, the top ten clones hold 34% of the sample.

This sample comprised PBMCs, obtained before TCRalphabeta/CD19-depleted stem cell transplant. Receptors originate from a boy between 2 and 10 years old with acute lymphoblastic leukemia, due to receive a stem cell transplant.

This clonotype was seen only a few times. The chain joins TRBV12-5 to TRBJ2-7; maybe TRBD1 (6 bases). The ends were cut back, 5 bases at V and 5 bases at J, with 16 bases in the middle. In germline, CDR1 is LGHNT, CDR2 FRNRAP. This CDR3 has 14 amino acids. The CDR3 DNA follows: TGTGCTAGTGGTACTCCCCACAGGGCCGACGAGCAGTACTTC. Amino acids: CASGTPHRADEQYF.

The table lists this clonotype with many counts. This chain uses TRBV12-3 or TRBV12-4 with TRBJ1-1; 8 positions agree with TRBD1. The CDR3 extends over 14 amino acids. After removal of 4 bases from V and 4 bases from J, the junction contained 5 bases not matched to a gene. CDR3 DNA: TGTGCCAGCAGTTCGGACAGGGCGGGCACTGAAGCTTTCTTT. Protein: CASSSDRAGTEAFF.

This clonotype was observed a handful of times. The CDR3: CASSPLFLLRGQTYNEQFF. CDR3 coding DNA: TGTGCCAGCAGCCCCTTATTTCTCCTGCGGGGGCAGACCTACAATGAGCAGTTCTTC. The chain has TRBV11-2 and TRBJ2-1; a weak D match, TRBD2 (7 bases). There are 19 residues in the CDR3. V lost 5 bases and J 2 bases, leaving 25 bases between the germline ends. CDR1 SGHAT and CDR2 FQNNGV come from the germline V gene. The full variable domain, its missing parts supplied by reference TRBV11-2 and TRBJ2-1, is EAGVAQSPRYKIIEKRQSVAFWCNPISGHATLYWYQQILGQGPKLLIQFQNNGVVDDSQLPKDRFSAERLKGVDSTLKIQPAKLEDSAVYLCASSPLFLLRGQTYNEQFFGPGTRLTVL.

This clonotype showed up many times. The chain combines TRBV12-3 or TRBV12-4 with TRBJ1-1, with unresolved D. V lost 5 bases, J lost 4 bases, and 14 bases lay in between. The CDR3 extends over 14 amino acids. In DNA, the CDR3 is TGTGCCAGCAGTGGCGGATCCGTTTCCACTGAAGCTTTCTTT. Encoded protein: CASSGGSVSTEAFF.

The CDR3 DNA reads as TGTGCCAGCAGTTTTTTTGGACGTCGCAAGGATAATTCACCCCTCCACTTT. This gives the protein CASSFFGRRKDNSPLHF. This chain links TRBV28 with TRBJ1-6; no definite D call. The CDR3 is made up of 17 amino acids. Germline V gene data show CDR1 as MDHEN and CDR2 as SYDVKM. The V gene lost 3 bases and the J gene lost 5 bases, with 17 bases spanning the gap.

In this sample, this clonotype turned up a few times. The J gene is TRBJ2-3, the V gene TRBV6-4; 10 bases are shared with TRBD2. The CDR3 loop spans 14 amino acids. Per the germline V gene, CDR1 is MRHNA and CDR2 is SNTAGT. J was trimmed by 6 bases and V by 7 bases; bases with no gene match: 7. The CDR3 protein is CASKPGLASDTQYF. The CDR3 DNA is TGTGCCAGCAAACCGGGACTAGCGTCCGATACGCAGTATTTT.

This rearrangement joins TRBV5-1 to TRBJ2-2, with D perhaps matching TRBD2 (5 bases). This CDR3 contains 16 residues. From germline, CDR1 is SGHRS and CDR2 YFSETQ. V lost 0 bases to trimming and J lost 0 bases, with 9 bases between them. The CDR3 reads CASSLGRGANTGELFF. CDR3 nucleotide sequence: TGCGCCAGCAGCTTGGGACGGGGTGCGAACACCGGGGAGCTGTTTTTT. The whole variable domain, remainder taken from reference TRBV5-1 and TRBJ2-2, is KAGVTQTPRYLIKTRGQQVTLSCSPISGHRSVSWYQQTPGQGLQFLFEYFSETQRNKGNFPGRFSGRQFSNSRSEMNVSTLELGDSALYLCASSLGRGANTGELFFGEGSRLTVL.

This clonotype was recorded a few times. The chain has TRBV5-1 and TRBJ1-6, with D possibly being TRBD1 (5 bases). The V end lost 4 bases, the J end lost 2 bases, and 19 bases lay between the germline ends. This CDR3 has 18 amino acids. Germline V lookup: CDR1 SGHRS, CDR2 YFSETQ. CDR3 sequence (DNA): TGCGCCAGCAGCCCTTACTCGGGGAGGGGCACCTATAATTCACCCCTCCACTTT. Translated: CASSPYSGRGTYNSPLHF.

This clonotype occurred a few times. The rearrangement links TRBV29-1 to TRBJ2-7, with D uncertain. Trimming took off 4 bases at V and 2 bases at J, with 12 bases between the two ends. In germline, CDR1 is SQVTM, CDR2 ANQGSEA. CDR3 length equals 13 residues. The chain's CDR3 is CSVGVGFTYEQYF. The CDR3 nucleotides read TGCAGCGTTGGGGTGGGATTTACCTACGAGCAGTACTTC.

This clonotype was seen at least ten times. CDR3 residues: CASSLVGTSGSPSYNEQFF. The CDR3, as DNA: TGTGCCAGCAGCTTAGTGGGGACTAGCGGGAGCCCCTCCTACAATGAGCAGTTCTTC. V gene TRBV7-6 combines with J gene TRBJ2-1; TRBD2 matches at 14 bases. Germline loops: CDR1 SGHVS, CDR2 FNYEAQ. With V trimmed by 1 base and J by 0 bases, 5 bases remained unmatched. The CDR3 has 19 residues.

There are a few counts of this clonotype. V and J are TRBV5-1 and TRBJ1-1, with D hard to call. The germline CDR1 and CDR2 sequences are SGHRS and YFSETQ. The ends were cut back, 4 bases at V and 1 base at J, with 11 bases in the middle. This CDR3 contains 14 residues. CDR3 in amino acids: CASSGIWGNTEAFF. Written as DNA, the CDR3 is TGCGCCAGCAGCGGTATATGGGGGAACACTGAAGCTTTCTTT.

In this sample, this clonotype turned up many times. Here the CDR3 reads CASSLGRRTEAFF. The CDR3 nucleotides read TGTGCCAGCAGTTTAGGTCGTCGCACTGAAGCTTTCTTT. The chain links TRBV12-3 or TRBV12-4 to TRBJ1-1, with unresolved D. The CDR3 has 13 amino acids. Trimming removed 1 base at V and 4 bases at J, with 7 bases between.

This clonotype appeared many times. J is TRBJ1-2 and V is TRBV29-1; D perhaps matches TRBD1 (6 bases). In germline, CDR1 is SQVTM, CDR2 ANQGSEA. V was shortened by 3 bases and J by 4 bases, with 9 bases between the two germline ends. This CDR3 is built from 12 residues. The CDR3 DNA is TGCAGCGTTGATAGGGGGGCCTATGGCTACACCTTC. It translates to CSVDRGAYGYTF.

In its sample, this clonotype was seen a few times. The J gene is TRBJ2-1, the V gene TRBV24-1; 7 bases are shared with TRBD1. Germline V gene sequence: CDR1 KGHDR, CDR2 SFDVKD. The CDR3 loop spans 17 amino acids. The V and J ends lost 3 bases and 1 base, in that order; junction bases with no gene match: 8. The CDR3 coding sequence is TGTGCCACCAGTGATATTTCCGGGACAGAGTCCTACAATGAGCAGTTCTTC. This encodes CATSDISGTESYNEQFF.

This clonotype has ten or more counts. V gene TRBV7-2 combines with J gene TRBJ2-2; 14 bases agree with TRBD2. Germline V gene lookup returns CDR1 SGHTA and CDR2 FQGNSA. J gave up 6 bases and V 2 bases, and 2 bases lay outside the gene matches. This CDR3 is 16 amino acids long. The DNA of the CDR3 is TGTGCCAGCAGCTTACGGGGACTAGCGGGAGCCGGGGAGCTGTTTTTT. It encodes CASSLRGLAGAGELFF.

The gene calls are TRBV12-3 or TRBV12-4 and TRBJ2-2; either TRBD1 or TRBD2 may fit D (5 bases each). V dropped 1 base and J dropped 8 bases, with 14 bases sitting between them. The CDR3 covers 15 residues. CDR3 loop: CASSLDRLGTGELFF. CDR3 nucleotide sequence: TGTGCCAGCAGTTTAGATCGGCTGGGGACGGGGGAGCTGTTTTTT.

This chain connects TRBV5-1 to TRBJ1-2; D call uncertain. The CDR3 contains 14 residues. Germline V CDR1 and CDR2: SGHRS, YFSETQ. V was shortened by 1 base and J by 2 bases, with 9 bases between the two germline ends. The CDR3 loop is CASSLSSRNYGYTF. The CDR3 DNA reads TGCGCCAGCAGCTTGTCTTCCCGAAACTATGGCTACACCTTC.

This clonotype was detected ten times or more. This chain connects TRBV12-3 or TRBV12-4 to TRBJ2-7; D could derive from TRBD1 or TRBD2 (5 bases each). CDR3 length: 14 amino acids. V dropped 3 bases and J dropped 4 bases, with 13 bases sitting between them. The CDR3 here is CASSLWGSLYEQYF. The CDR3 DNA is TGTGCCAGCAGTTTGTGGGGGTCACTTTACGAGCAGTACTTC.

The genes are TRBV5-1 and TRBJ2-2, with D possibly matching TRBD2 (7 bases). Germline V gene lookup returns CDR1 SGHRS and CDR2 YFSETQ. The CDR3 runs 15 residues. Trimming left V 4 bases short and J 4 bases short, with 14 bases between. The chain's CDR3 is CASSQGTTSTGELFF. The CDR3 nucleotides are TGCGCCAGCAGCCAGGGGACTACGAGCACCGGGGAGCTGTTTTTT.

This clonotype was seen a few times. V gene TRBV5-1 combines with J gene TRBJ1-1; D gene unclear. Trimming removed 0 bases at V and 1 base at J, with 13 bases between. The CDR3 is 16 residues long. CDR1 and CDR2 (germline): SGHRS, YFSETQ. The CDR3 DNA reads as TGCGCCAGCAGCTTGGCGGTTGGGGTTCAGAACACTGAAGCTTTCTTT. This gives the protein CASSLAVGVQNTEAFF.

This clonotype has at least ten counts. The chain uses TRBV6-5 and TRBJ1-1; 9 nucleotides match TRBD1. This CDR3 has 17 residues. V shed 6 bases and J 5 bases; nucleotides not matched to a gene: 16. Germline V gene data show CDR1 as MNHEY and CDR2 as SVGAGI. The CDR3 protein is CASSRLIATGGGTEAFF. CDR3 nucleotides: TGTGCCAGCAGCCGACTAATAGCGACAGGGGGAGGAACTGAAGCTTTCTTT.

The rearrangement joins TRBV30 to TRBJ1-1, with no clear D. Looked up from germline, CDR1 is GTSNPN and CDR2 is SVGIG (reference sequence). Trimming took 1 base from V and 0 from J, leaving 9 bases between them. There are 14 residues in the CDR3. This CDR3 reads CAWSGRRVNTEAFF. CDR3 sequence (DNA): TGTGCCTGGAGTGGACGACGGGTGAACACTGAAGCTTTCTTT.

This clonotype was detected only a few times. The chain has TRBV6-1 and TRBJ1-4; D is unclear. There are 14 residues in the CDR3. V lost 2 bases and J lost 8, with 12 bases in between. Per germline, CDR1 MNHNS and CDR2 SASEGT. The CDR3 region is CASSELRSGEKLFF. Written as DNA, the CDR3 is TGTGCCAGCAGTGAACTCCGGTCAGGAGAAAAACTGTTTTTT.

The rearrangement joins TRBV6-5 to TRBJ2-6; D unclear. V was trimmed by 2 bases and J by 1 base, leaving 3 bases between them. Germline V lookup: CDR1 MNHEY, CDR2 SVGAGI. The CDR3 consists of 14 residues. CDR3 in amino acids: CASSYASGANVLTF. The CDR3 bases are TGTGCCAGCAGTTACGCATCTGGGGCCAACGTCCTGACTTTC.

This chain joins TRBV5-1 and TRBJ2-3; D not resolved. The V gene lost 0 bases and the J gene lost 2 bases, with 7 bases spanning the gap. The CDR3 runs to 14 residues. Per germline, CDR1 SGHRS and CDR2 YFSETQ. The CDR3 region is CASSLGVHTDTQYF. CDR3 bases: TGCGCCAGCAGCTTGGGGGTGCACACAGATACGCAGTATTTT.

This clonotype was seen more than once but under ten times. The chain uses TRBV5-1 and TRBJ1-1; 7 nucleotides align to TRBD1. There are 16 residues in the CDR3. Germline trimming cut 5 bases from V and 1 base from J; bases unmatched to any gene: 11. CDR1 and CDR2 from the germline V gene are SGHRS and YFSETQ. CDR3 sequence: CASRPGTAEPNTEAFF. CDR3 in DNA: TGCGCCAGCAGACCGGGGACAGCGGAACCGAACACTGAAGCTTTCTTT. Full variable domain (rest looked up from reference TRBV5-1 and TRBJ1-1): KAGVTQTPRYLIKTRGQQVTLSCSPISGHRSVSWYQQTPGQGLQFLFEYFSETQRNKGNFPGRFSGRQFSNSRSEMNVSTLELGDSALYLCASRPGTAEPNTEAFFGQGTRLTVV.

This clonotype showed up just a few times. The J gene is TRBJ1-5, the V gene TRBV5-1, with 7 bases matching TRBD1. J was trimmed by 2 bases and V by 4 bases; bases with no gene match: 12. The CDR3 extends over 17 amino acids. Germline assignment: CDR1 SGHRS and CDR2 YFSETQ. The CDR3 reads CASSPGLRGPGNQPQHF. DNA for the CDR3: TGCGCCAGCAGCCCGGGATTAAGGGGGCCGGGCAATCAGCCCCAGCATTTT.

This clonotype has a count of ten or more. The chain couples TRBV5-1 to TRBJ2-1, with D perhaps TRBD1 or TRBD2 (6 bases each). Trimming took off 4 bases at V and 2 bases at J, with 10 bases between the two ends. This CDR3 has 14 amino acids. Germline-derived CDR1 and CDR2 are SGHRS and YFSETQ. CDR3: CASSEGEAYNEQFF. In DNA form, the CDR3 reads TGCGCCAGCAGCGAGGGGGAGGCCTACAATGAGCAGTTCTTC.

In this sample, this clonotype turned up a few times. The chain joins TRBV5-1 to TRBJ1-4, with 7 bases identical to TRBD1. CDR1 SGHRS and CDR2 YFSETQ come from the germline V gene. This CDR3 is 16 amino acids long. After removal of 3 bases from V and 4 bases from J, the junction contained 9 bases not matched to a gene. DNA of the CDR3: TGCGCCAGCAGCTCCGGCCGACAGGGTTTTAATGAAAAACTGTTTTTT. Protein product: CASSSGRQGFNEKLFF.

In its sample, this clonotype was seen many times. The chain recombines TRBV29-1 with TRBJ2-7; no definite D call. The V gene's germline CDR1 is SQVTM and CDR2 ANQGSEA. Deletions cut 1 base from V and 1 base from J, with 5 bases between. This CDR3 has 12 amino acids. The CDR3 is CSVEGTSYEQYF. The CDR3 DNA reads as TGCAGCGTTGAAGGCACGTCCTACGAGCAGTACTTC.